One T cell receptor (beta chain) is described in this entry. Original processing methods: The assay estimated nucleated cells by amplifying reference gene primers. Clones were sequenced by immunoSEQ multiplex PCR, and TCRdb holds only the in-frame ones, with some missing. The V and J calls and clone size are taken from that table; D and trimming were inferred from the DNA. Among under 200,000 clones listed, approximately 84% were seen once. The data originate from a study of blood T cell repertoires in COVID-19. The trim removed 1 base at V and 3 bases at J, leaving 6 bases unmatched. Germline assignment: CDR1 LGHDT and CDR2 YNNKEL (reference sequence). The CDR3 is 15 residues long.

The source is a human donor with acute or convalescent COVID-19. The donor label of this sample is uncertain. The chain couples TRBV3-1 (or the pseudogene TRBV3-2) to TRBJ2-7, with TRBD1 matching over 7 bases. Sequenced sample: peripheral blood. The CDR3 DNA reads TGTGCCAGCAGCCAAGTCCGGGACAGTATCTACGAGCAGTACTTC. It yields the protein CASSQVRDSIYEQYF.